Sequencing of this T cell receptor beta chain was carried out in a study of shared clonotypes between healthy human individuals. Looking at the study overall: Per-donor plates numbered three CD4 naive, three CD4 memory, two CD8 naive and one CD8 memory.

CDR1 and CDR2 from the germline V gene are PRHDT and FYEKMQ (reference sequence). CDR3 length: 15 amino acids. V gave up 5 bases and J gave up 2 bases; unmatched junction bases: 7. Sorted-subset replicate PCRs used roughly 210 ng of genomic DNA. This amount corresponded to 30,000 to 35,000 T cell genomes. Clones were read by immunoSEQ multiplex PCR, and TCRdb kept only the in-frame ones, dropping some. The sample records about 1,900,000 clones, about 94% being singletons. CD45RO-negative cells were positively selected for CCR7, leaving out terminally differentiated effector memory CD45RA+ cells. The donors were adults (healthy and HIV-negative) with no recent acute infections or vaccinations.

This chain joins TRBV13 and TRBJ2-7; 9 nucleotides line up with TRBD2. Sequencing input: naive CD8+ T cells sorted from blood. The receptor was isolated from a man between 18 and 35 years old in good health. The DNA for the CDR3 is TGTGCCAGCAGCCTTAGCGGGAGTGGGACCTACGAGCAGTACTTC. Encoded protein: CASSLSGSGTYEQYF.